The next 27 T cell receptor beta chains were all read from a single sample in a study of T cell responses to AZD1222 COVID-19 vaccine. Clones were read by immunoSEQ multiplex PCR, and TCRdb kept only the in-frame ones, dropping some. The sample records 120,000 or so clones, about 90% being singletons. This sample comprised peripheral blood, obtained 28 days after the second AZD1222 dose. The receptor set was obtained from an adult who received the AZD1222 COVID-19 vaccine.

The chain has TRBV3-1 (or the pseudogene TRBV3-2) and TRBJ1-2; 8 positions agree with TRBD1. The CDR3 loop spans 15 amino acids. Germline V gene data show CDR1 as LGHDT and CDR2 as YNNKEL (reference sequence). V was clipped by 2 bases and J by 4 bases; unmatched bases: 6. CDR3 loop: CASSQRQGPGYGYTF. CDR3 bases: TGTGCCAGCAGCCAAAGACAGGGGCCAGGCTATGGCTACACCTTC.

The chain has TRBV23-1 and TRBJ1-3; weak D call: TRBD1 (5 bases). TRBV23-1 belongs to the ORF category, with a function that is uncertain. Trimming stripped 0 bases from V and 6 bases from J, with 12 bases between. The CDR3 spans 15 residues. DNA of the CDR3: TGCGCCAGCAGTCAATCGCTTGACAGACAAAACACCATATATTTT. As protein: CASSQSLDRQNTIYF.

The chain joins TRBV21-1 to TRBJ1-6; no DNA check was done on the table's D call, TRBD1. TRBV21-1 is described as a pseudogene. The CDR3 sequence is 18 residues long. CDR3 in amino acids: CASSIFSGQGSYNSPLHF. In DNA, the CDR3 is TGTGCCAGCAGCATCTTCTCGGGACAGGGTTCCTATAATTCACCCCTCCACTTT.

The genes are TRBV5-1 and TRBJ2-5; D not resolved. This CDR3 has 14 residues. Deletions cut 0 bases from V and 2 bases from J, with 8 bases between. CDR1 and CDR2 (germline): SGHRS, YFSETQ. For the CDR3, the DNA is TGCGCCAGCAGCTTGGCCTGGCAGCAAGAGACCCAGTACTTC. This codes for CASSLAWQQETQYF.

The chain combines TRBV25-1 with TRBJ1-2, with 7 bases aligning to TRBD1. J lost 8 bases, V lost 3 bases, and 6 bases had no gene match. Germline V gene sequence: CDR1 MGHDK, CDR2 SYGVNS. The CDR3 extends over 13 amino acids. The CDR3 protein is CASSDKGARGYTF. The CDR3 DNA reads TGTGCCAGCAGTGATAAGGGGGCTCGCGGCTACACCTTC.

The chain uses TRBV28 and TRBJ2-2, with D unresolved. Germline V lookup: CDR1 MDHEN, CDR2 SYDVKM. Trimming pared 6 bases from V and 3 bases from J, leaving 11 bases between. The CDR3 sequence is 14 residues long. This CDR3 reads CASSLTPYTGELFF. In DNA form, the CDR3 reads TGTGCCAGCAGCTTAACCCCATACACCGGGGAGCTGTTTTTT.

The chain joins TRBV19 to TRBJ2-2, with D unresolved. CDR3 size: 13 residues. In germline, CDR1 is LNHDA, CDR2 SQIVND (reference sequence). The germline V and J ends were trimmed by 2 bases and 5 bases, with 6 bases remaining between them. CDR3 DNA sequence: TGTGCCAGTAGTATACGCGAGACCGGGGAGCTGTTTTTT. Its translation is CASSIRETGELFF.

The V call is TRBV5-5, the J call TRBJ1-6, with a possible D match to TRBD1 (5 bases). Between the trimmed V and J ends, which lost 0 bases and 14 bases, there was a span of 18 bases. The CDR3 totals 15 residues. CDR1 and CDR2 (germline): SGHKS, YYEKEE (reference sequence). CDR3 DNA sequence: TGTGCCAGCAGCTTGGAGGGGACGGTTTCATTTACCCTCCACTTT. This codes for CASSLEGTVSFTLHF.

The chain is built from TRBV13 and TRBJ2-7; the D gene is possibly TRBD1 (6 bases). This CDR3 region has 14 residues. In germline, CDR1 is PRHDT, CDR2 FYEKMQ (reference sequence). The ends were cut back, 5 bases at V and 3 bases at J, with 14 bases in the middle. The CDR3 is CASSPPGQLYEQYF. DNA of the CDR3: TGTGCCAGCAGCCCACCGGGACAACTCTACGAGCAGTACTTC.

CDR3 sequence: CASSWGTASYEQYF. The DNA of the CDR3 is TGTGCCAGCAGCTGGGGGACAGCTTCCTACGAGCAGTACTTC. This sequence joins TRBV7-8 and TRBJ2-7, with 7 bases lining up with TRBD1. In germline, CDR1 is SGHVS, CDR2 FQNEAQ. J was trimmed by 1 base and V by 4 bases; bases with no gene match: 4. The CDR3 length is 14 residues.

The chain links TRBV29-1 to TRBJ2-2, with 8 positions matching TRBD2. The CDR3 runs 18 residues. With 2 bases clipped from V and 5 bases from J, the junction kept 16 bases outside the gene matches. CDR1 and CDR2 from the germline V gene are SQVTM and ANQGSEA. The CDR3 region is CSVELTLGTGGWTGELFF. The CDR3 DNA is TGCAGCGTTGAACTAACGCTTGGGACGGGAGGGTGGACCGGGGAGCTGTTTTTT.

This chain links TRBV7-2 with TRBJ2-1, with TRBD2 identical over 11 bases. The CDR3 runs to 14 residues. The germline CDR1 and CDR2 sequences are SGHTA and FQGNSA. Germline trimming cut 5 bases from V and 10 bases from J; bases unmatched to any gene: 7. CDR3 coding DNA: TGTGCCAGCAGCGGGACTAGCGGACAGGGGGAGCAGTTCTTC. This sequence encodes CASSGTSGQGEQFF.

The gene calls are TRBV6-5 and TRBJ1-1; D ambiguous. Germline V CDR1 and CDR2: MNHEY, SVGAGI. V was clipped by 5 bases and J by 0 bases, with 10 bases between them. This CDR3 spans 14 amino acids. CDR3 coding DNA: TGTGCCAGCAGTCCAGGAGGTTTGAACACTGAAGCTTTCTTT. Residues: CASSPGGLNTEAFF.

J is TRBJ2-7 and V is TRBV11-3; the D gene is possibly TRBD1 (6 bases). Germline V gene lookup returns CDR1 SGHNT and CDR2 YENEEA. V was clipped by 5 bases and J by 0 bases, with 14 bases between them. The CDR3 spans 15 residues. The DNA of the CDR3 is TGTGCCAGCAGCCCCGGCGCAGGGGTCTCCTACGAGCAGTACTTC. Its protein is CASSPGAGVSYEQYF.

This clone was picked up a small number of times. The V and J genes are TRBV10-1 and TRBJ2-7; possibly TRBD1 for D (10 bases). V lost 11 bases, J lost 5 bases, and 31 bases lay in between. From germline, CDR1 is WNHNN and CDR2 SYGVQD (reference sequence). This CDR3 has 17 amino acids. CDR3 sequence: CAGDRGRIGTSNNEQYF. CDR3 in DNA: TGCGCCGGAGACAGGGGGCGCATCGGGACTAGCAACAACGAGCAGTACTTC.

The chain links TRBV10-3 to TRBJ2-1, with 8 bases aligning to TRBD2. The germline V gene encodes CDR1 ENHRY and CDR2 SYGVKD. V lost 4 bases to trimming and J lost 7 bases; unmatched junction nucleotides: 15. This CDR3 has 17 amino acids. The CDR3 is CAISVSFGTREGNEQFF. CDR3 nucleotides: TGTGCCATCAGTGTGTCGTTTGGGACTCGGGAGGGGAATGAGCAGTTCTTC.

This clone was seen just once. The chain joins TRBV18 to TRBJ2-3; no clear D gene. Trimming took 2 bases from V and 2 from J, leaving 17 bases between them. Germline V lookup: CDR1 KGHSH, CDR2 LQKENI. The CDR3 sequence is 17 residues long. The CDR3 nucleotides are TGTGCCAGCTCACCATGGGCGGCCGACCATAACACAGATACGCAGTATTTT. Translating gives CASSPWAADHNTDTQYF.

The chain uses TRBV4-2 and TRBJ2-1; no clear D gene. V was pared by 0 bases and J by 4 bases, with 4 bases between. The CDR3 is 13 residues long. Per the germline V gene, CDR1 is LGHNA and CDR2 is YNFKEQ. The CDR3, as DNA: TGTGCCAGCAGCCAAGAATCATACAATGAGCAGTTCTTC. Its translation is CASSQESYNEQFF.

V and J are TRBV5-6 and TRBJ2-3; D might be TRBD2 (5 bases). CDR1 and CDR2 from the germline V gene are SGHDT and YYEEEE. The CDR3 totals 12 residues. V lost 3 bases to trimming and J lost 6 bases, with 8 bases between them. The CDR3 here is CASSYTGDTQYF. CDR3 nucleotide sequence: TGTGCCAGCAGCTACACGGGGGATACGCAGTATTTT.

The count of this clone is one. The V and J genes are TRBV3-1 (or the pseudogene TRBV3-2) and TRBJ2-3; 10 bases match TRBD2. From germline, CDR1 is LGHDT and CDR2 YNNKEL (reference sequence). The CDR3 is made up of 17 amino acids. V was clipped by 2 bases and J by 4 bases; unmatched bases: 9. The CDR3 coding sequence is TGTGCCAGCAGCCAAAAATCTAGCGGGAGTTCGGCAGATACGCAGTATTTT. Protein: CASSQKSSGSSADTQYF.

The rearrangement joins TRBV2 to TRBJ2-1; 10 bases line up with TRBD2. This CDR3 comprises 18 residues. V lost 2 bases, J lost 2 bases, and 9 bases stayed unmatched. Looked up from germline, CDR1 is SNHLY and CDR2 is FYNNEI. The CDR3: CASSETGLARSTYNEQFF. As DNA, the CDR3 is TGTGCCAGCAGTGAAACGGGACTAGCGAGATCCACCTACAATGAGCAGTTCTTC. Full variable domain (missing parts from reference TRBV2 and TRBJ2-1): EPEVTQTPSHQVTQMGQEVILRCVPISNHLYFYWYRQILGQKVEFLVSFYNNEISEKSEIFDDQFSVERPDGSNFTLKIRSTKLEDSAMYFCASSETGLARSTYNEQFFGPGTRLTVL.

The chain uses TRBV20-1 and TRBJ2-1; D is perhaps TRBD1 (6 bases). This CDR3 comprises 11 residues. Germline CDR1 reads DFQATT; CDR2 reads SNEGSKA (reference sequence). The V end was cut by 2 bases, the J end by 7 bases, with 6 bases between. The CDR3 DNA reads as TGCAGTGCTAGACAGGGGAATGAGCAGTTCTTC. Translation gives CSARQGNEQFF.

The rearrangement links TRBV6-5 to TRBJ1-1; the D is unclear. Germline V gives CDR1 MNHEY, CDR2 SVGAGI. The CDR3 extends over 16 amino acids. V was trimmed by 1 base and J by 6 bases, leaving 18 bases between them. CDR3 amino acids: CASSYFDLAGEAEAFF. CDR3 nucleotide sequence: TGTGCCAGCAGTTACTTCGACCTCGCCGGGGAGGCTGAAGCTTTCTTT.

The chain joins TRBV5-6 to TRBJ1-2; D might be TRBD1 (6 bases). The CDR3 totals 14 residues. Germline loops: CDR1 SGHDT, CDR2 YYEEEE. Trimming shortened V by 5 bases and J by 6 bases, and 17 bases separated the two germline ends. CDR3 protein: CASSPLDRTNGYTF. CDR3 nucleotides: TGTGCCAGCAGTCCTCTTGACAGGACCAATGGCTACACCTTC.

The chain couples TRBV7-9 to TRBJ2-3; tentatively, D is TRBD1 or TRBD2 (6 bases each). CDR1 is SEHNR and CDR2 is FQNEAQ in the germline V gene (reference sequence). V was clipped by 0 bases and J by 3 bases, with 10 bases between them. The CDR3 is made up of 15 amino acids. The CDR3 protein is CASSLAGGTTDTQYF. The CDR3 DNA sequence: TGTGCCAGCAGCTTAGCGGGGGGCACGACAGATACGCAGTATTTT.

Only one count was recorded for this clone. The gene calls are TRBV6-1 and TRBJ2-7, with a weak D call TRBD2 (6 bases). CDR1 and CDR2 from the germline V gene are MNHNS and SASEGT. Trimming took off 2 bases at V and 0 bases at J, with 11 bases between the two ends. The CDR3 consists of 15 residues. In DNA, the CDR3 is TGTGCCAGCAGTGAATGGGGACTGACCTCCTACGAGCAGTACTTC. Translation gives CASSEWGLTSYEQYF.

This clone occurred a few times. This chain connects TRBV19 to TRBJ2-1; the match to TRBD2 covers 9 bases. Germline CDR1 reads LNHDA; CDR2 reads SQIVND (reference sequence). There are 16 residues in the CDR3. V was clipped by 2 bases and J by 0 bases; unmatched bases: 2. CDR3 sequence: CASSISGGSSYNEQFF. The CDR3 region has the DNA TGTGCCAGTAGTATAAGCGGGGGGAGCTCCTACAATGAGCAGTTCTTC.